This T cell receptor beta chain is from a study of T cell repertoires in ileal Crohn's disease. Across the whole study: Surgery for a complication: stricturing in approximately 60%, penetrating in roughly 40%.

V shed 9 bases and J 3 bases; nucleotides not matched to a gene: 8. CDR1 and CDR2 (germline): LNHDA, SQIVND (reference sequence). The CDR3 is 14 amino acids. TCRB immunosequencing input was roughly 500 nanograms of biopsy DNA per sample. Method: immunoSEQ multiplex PCR; TCRdb's copy keeps in-frame clones and lacks some. The data contain around 14,000 clones, around two thirds of them singletons. Only one count was recorded for this clone. This rearrangement joins TRBV19 to TRBJ2-4; TRBD1 matches at 7 bases. The source is an adult with Crohn's disease. Sequenced: ileal tissue. CDR3 region: CASATGKDKNIQYF. For the CDR3, the DNA is TGTGCCAGCGCGACAGGGAAAGACAAAAACATTCAGTACTTC.